This T cell receptor beta chain stems from a study of cytomegalovirus exposure and HLA in healthy donors. CDR3 length: 14 amino acids. Per germline, CDR1 MNHEY and CDR2 SVGAGI. V lost 2 bases and J 2 bases, leaving 7 bases between the germline ends. Primers included in the PCR were 60 Vbeta and 13 Jbeta primers. Libraries were prepared by immunoSEQ multiplex PCR; TCRdb keeps only in-frame clonotypes and omits some of them. The top ten hold around 1.6% of the sample, which has fewer than 250,000 clones, about four fifths seen once. V is TRBV6-5 and J is TRBJ2-1, with D perhaps matching TRBD2 (6 bases). Sequenced input: PBMCs. This clonotype was sampled from a woman aged 45-65 years in good health and CMV-seronegative. CDR3 DNA: TGTGCCAGCAGTTACGCGGGAACCTACAATGAGCAGTTCTTC. Residues: CASSYAGTYNEQFF.